These 26 T cell receptor beta chains were sequenced from one sample in a study of spatial heterogeneity in lung cancer. From the 5' RACE reads, TCRdb called clonotypes with MiXCR, one entry per CDR3 protein. The sample has 60,000 to 75,000 distinct CDR3 sequences, nearly 6.5% seen once; the top ten hold roughly 15%. Time point meaning: sample taken at primary tumor resection. Sequenced here: PBMCs, sampled at surgery. The receptors come from a female donor with early-stage non-small cell lung cancer.

The V and J genes are TRBV10-2 and TRBJ1-1, with D possibly being TRBD1 (5 bases). The germline V gene encodes CDR1 WSHSY and CDR2 SAAADI. Trimming took 4 bases from V and 6 from J, leaving 9 bases between them. The CDR3 loop spans 12 amino acids. CDR3 region: CASSGGGPEAFF. The CDR3 DNA reads TGCGCCAGCAGTGGCGGGGGACCTGAAGCTTTCTTT.

In its sample, this clonotype was seen many times. The CDR3 DNA sequence: TGTGCCAGCAATTCGCCCGGACAGGGGGCGGAAGGCTACACCTTC. It encodes CASNSPGQGAEGYTF. The rearrangement joins TRBV6-5 to TRBJ1-2; TRBD1 matches at 11 bases. With 7 bases clipped from V and 8 bases from J, the junction kept 12 bases outside the gene matches. CDR3 length: 15 amino acids. Germline CDR1 reads MNHEY; CDR2 reads SVGAGI.

The chain carries TRBV12-3 or TRBV12-4 and TRBJ2-2; D not resolved. The CDR3 loop spans 14 amino acids. Deletions cut 1 base from V and 6 bases from J, with 9 bases between. The CDR3 is CASSLGETAGELFF. The CDR3 coding sequence is TGTGCCAGCAGTTTAGGGGAAACAGCCGGGGAGCTGTTTTTT.

The sample holds many counts of this clonotype. The rearrangement uses TRBV9 and TRBJ1-6; D ambiguous. The CDR3 contains 15 residues. In germline, CDR1 is SGDLS, CDR2 YYNGEE. V lost 0 bases, J lost 8 bases, and 12 bases lay in between. CDR3 sequence reads: CASSVAADSDSPLHF. DNA for the CDR3: TGTGCCAGCAGCGTAGCTGCGGATTCTGATTCACCCCTCCACTTT.

The V gene is TRBV20-1, the J gene TRBJ1-5, with D perhaps TRBD1 (5 bases). Trimming took 5 bases from V and 7 from J, leaving 12 bases between them. Germline CDR1 DFQATT, CDR2 SNEGSKA (reference sequence). This CDR3 spans 12 amino acids. CDR3 amino acids: CSARGGGQPQHF. The CDR3 bases are TGCAGTGCTCGGGGGGGTGGACAGCCCCAGCATTTT.

CDR3 nucleotides: TGTGCCAGCAGCGGAGTAGCGGGAGGGCCGGAGACCCAGTACTTC. As protein: CASSGVAGGPETQYF. The V call is TRBV9, the J call TRBJ2-5, with TRBD2 identical over 11 bases. J was trimmed by 5 bases and V by 3 bases; bases with no gene match: 6. This CDR3 contains 15 residues. The germline V gene has CDR1 SGDLS and CDR2 YYNGEE.

The table lists this clonotype with a few counts. This chain joins TRBV7-3 and TRBJ2-1; D uncertain. The CDR3 sequence is 16 residues long. Germline lookup yields CDR1 SGHTA and CDR2 FQGTGA. Trimming removed 4 bases from V and 0 bases from J, with 13 bases in between. CDR3 DNA: TGTGCCAGCAGCTGGAGCGCGTTGAGCTCCTACAATGAGCAGTTCTTC. Translated: CASSWSALSSYNEQFF.

This clonotype was seen repeatedly, ten times or more. The chain is built from TRBV7-9 and TRBJ1-1; D remains ambiguous. Germline CDR1 SEHNR, CDR2 FQNEAQ (reference sequence). The CDR3 has 14 residues. V lost 0 bases and J 1 base, leaving 6 bases between the germline ends. The CDR3 is CASSLAVGNTEAFF. In DNA, the CDR3 is TGTGCCAGCAGCTTAGCGGTGGGGAACACTGAAGCTTTCTTT. The full variable domain, rest sourced from reference TRBV7-9 and TRBJ1-1, is DTGVSQNPRHKITKRGQNVTFRCDPISEHNRLYWYRQTLGQGPEFLTYFQNEAQLEKSRLLSDRFSAERPKGSFSTLEIQRTEQGDSAMYLCASSLAVGNTEAFFGQGTRLTVV.

This clonotype was observed at least ten times. The chain combines TRBV28 with TRBJ1-3; D gene unclear. V gave up 1 base and J gave up 4 bases, with 5 bases separating them. This CDR3 has 13 residues. Per germline, CDR1 MDHEN and CDR2 SYDVKM. CDR3 coding DNA: TGTGCCAGCAGTTTATCAACCGGAAACACCATATATTTT. Amino acid sequence: CASSLSTGNTIYF.

This clonotype was detected ten times or more. The rearrangement joins TRBV12-3 or TRBV12-4 to TRBJ1-2; D uncertain. The CDR3 is 12 amino acids. Deletions cut 5 bases from V and 5 bases from J, with 9 bases between. CDR3 coding DNA: TGTGCCAGCAGTCCAGCCGGGTATGGCTACACCTTC. Translated: CASSPAGYGYTF.

This clonotype showed up just a few times. This sequence joins TRBV6-5 and TRBJ1-6; D might be TRBD1 (6 bases). The germline V gene has CDR1 MNHEY and CDR2 SVGAGI. The CDR3 is 14 amino acids. Trimming took 6 bases from V and 9 from J, leaving 15 bases between them. Written as DNA, the CDR3 is TGTGCCAGCAGGGGGGCGCTGGGGGGTTCACCCCTCCACTTT. This encodes CASRGALGGSPLHF.

As regards this clonotype: Since a much larger clone is just one base distant, this may be a read error. J is TRBJ2-3 and V is TRBV5-1; 10 positions agree with TRBD2. Germline loops: CDR1 SGHRS, CDR2 YFSETQ. There are 15 residues in the CDR3. DNA for the CDR3: TGCGCCGGCAGCATTACTAGCGGGACCAGAGATACGCAGTATTTT. It encodes CAGSITSGTRDTQYF.

As concerns this clonotype: The junction departs from the called germline gene at one end, perhaps through a read error. This chain connects TRBV12-3 or TRBV12-4 to TRBJ1-2; no definite D call. The CDR3 is 14 residues long. This chain's CDR3 is CASRASARLYAYTF. The DNA of the CDR3 is TGTGCCAGCAGGGCTTCGGCGCGACTATATGCCTACACCTTC.

This clonotype was seen at least ten times. The rearrangement uses TRBV4-2 and TRBJ2-3; TRBD2 aligns across 10 bases. With 1 base clipped from V and 3 bases from J, the junction kept 7 bases outside the gene matches. The CDR3 covers 17 residues. Germline V gene sequence: CDR1 LGHNA, CDR2 YNFKEQ. CDR3 loop: CASSQGQAGGLTDTQYF. CDR3 sequence (DNA): TGTGCCAGCAGCCAAGGTCAAGCGGGGGGGCTGACAGATACGCAGTATTTT.

The table lists this clonotype with many counts. The rearrangement links TRBV5-1 to TRBJ1-4; D possibly corresponds to TRBD1 (5 bases). The CDR3 is made up of 14 amino acids. V gave up 2 bases and J gave up 5 bases, with 10 bases separating them. Germline-derived CDR1 and CDR2 are SGHRS and YFSETQ. CDR3 sequence (DNA): TGCGCCAGCAGCTTTGGAGGGGCCAATGAAAAACTGTTTTTT. Translation: CASSFGGANEKLFF.

V is TRBV6-5 and J is TRBJ2-2, with D uncertain. Germline CDR1 is MNHEY and CDR2 is SVGAGI. V was pared by 6 bases and J by 3 bases, with 8 bases between. The CDR3 is 13 residues long. The CDR3 DNA reads as TGTGCCAGCAGCTATACAGACACCGGGGAGCTGTTTTTT. Protein: CASSYTDTGELFF.

This clonotype was counted a few times. The chain recombines TRBV25-1 with TRBJ2-1; D is unresolved. Germline-derived CDR1 and CDR2 are MGHDK and SYGVNS. Trimming removed 0 bases at V and 6 bases at J, with 15 bases between. The CDR3 totals 16 residues. The CDR3 spells CASSEYDGWGGNEQFF. CDR3 nucleotides: TGTGCCAGCAGTGAATATGATGGGTGGGGTGGCAATGAGCAGTTCTTC. Looking up the rest from reference TRBV25-1 and TRBJ2-1 gives the full variable domain: EADIYQTPRYLVIGTGKKITLECSQTMGHDKMYWYQQDPGMELHLIHYSYGVNSTEKGDLSSESTVSRIRTEHFPLTLESARPSHTSQYLCASSEYDGWGGNEQFFGPGTRLTVL.

This clonotype was recorded at least ten times. The chain is built from TRBV3-1 and TRBJ1-4; no reliable D call. Germline-derived CDR1 and CDR2 are LGHDT and YNNKEL (reference sequence). V was cut by 0 bases and J by 0 bases, with 8 bases left in between. The CDR3 is 16 residues long. CDR3 region: CASSQDGRATNEKLFF. DNA for the CDR3: TGTGCCAGCAGCCAAGACGGGCGGGCAACTAATGAAAAACTGTTTTTT.

This clonotype has a handful of counts. V is TRBV25-1 and J is TRBJ2-5, with TRBD2 identical over 13 bases. The V gene's germline CDR1 is MGHDK and CDR2 SYGVNS. The CDR3 sequence is 16 residues long. The V gene end was trimmed by 1 base and the J gene end by 5 bases; junction bases not matched to a gene: 4. CDR3 sequence: CASSELTSGRGETQYF. CDR3 bases: TGTGCCAGCAGTGAATTAACTAGCGGGAGGGGGGAGACCCAGTACTTC.

This clonotype was counted between two and nine times. This chain uses TRBV7-9 with TRBJ1-3; no reliable D call. Trimming took 1 base from V and 4 from J, leaving 11 bases between them. The CDR3 extends over 15 amino acids. The germline V gene encodes CDR1 SEHNR and CDR2 FQNEAQ (reference sequence). The CDR3 spells CASSLVAAVGNTIYF. CDR3 nucleotides: TGTGCCAGCAGCTTAGTGGCGGCAGTCGGAAACACCATATATTTT.

This clonotype was found many times. This rearrangement joins TRBV4-2 to TRBJ1-5; TRBD1 matches 9 bases. The CDR3 consists of 16 residues. Germline loops: CDR1 LGHNA, CDR2 YNFKEQ. Trimming removed 3 bases from V and 5 bases from J; junction bases left unmatched: 8. This CDR3 reads CASSQPPGQGDQPQHF. The CDR3 coding sequence is TGTGCCAGCAGCCAGCCTCCGGGACAGGGTGATCAGCCCCAGCATTTT.

This clonotype was counted many times. CDR3 protein: CASSPRGGDTDTQYF. The CDR3 DNA follows: TGTGCCAGCAGCCCGCGGGGGGGAGACACAGATACGCAGTATTTT. The chain recombines TRBV9 with TRBJ2-3; 9 positions match TRBD2. Germline V gene sequence: CDR1 SGDLS, CDR2 YYNGEE. The length of the CDR3 is 15 residues. V lost 4 bases, J lost 2 bases, and 5 bases stayed unmatched.

Ten or more counts support this clonotype. This chain connects TRBV20-1 to TRBJ1-1, with 8 bases fitting TRBD1. The germline V gene encodes CDR1 DFQATT and CDR2 SNEGSKA (reference sequence). This CDR3 contains 14 residues. J was trimmed by 5 bases and V by 3 bases; bases with no gene match: 8. The CDR3 sequence is CSASTQGAGTEAFF. The CDR3 coding sequence is TGCAGTGCTAGTACTCAGGGGGCAGGGACTGAAGCTTTCTTT.

The chain uses TRBV28 and TRBJ1-1; D possibly corresponds to TRBD1 (6 bases). The V gene lost 3 bases and the J gene lost 1 base, with 12 bases spanning the gap. Per germline, CDR1 MDHEN and CDR2 SYDVKM. The CDR3 contains 15 residues. CDR3 bases: TGTGCCAGCAGTTTCACAGGGAGGACGAACACTGAAGCTTTCTTT. Its translation: CASSFTGRTNTEAFF.

The rearrangement links TRBV20-1 to TRBJ2-4, with D perhaps being TRBD1 or TRBD2 (5 bases each). This CDR3 comprises 15 residues. Trimming stripped 4 bases from V and 0 bases from J, with 13 bases between. The V gene's germline CDR1 is DFQATT and CDR2 SNEGSKA (reference sequence). The CDR3 DNA reads TGCAGTGCTACGGGGCATTACCTAGCCAAAAACATTCAGTACTTC. Amino acid sequence: CSATGHYLAKNIQYF.

This clonotype was observed a few times. The J gene is TRBJ2-3, the V gene TRBV20-1; D is unresolved. CDR3 length: 13 amino acids. Germline V gives CDR1 DFQATT, CDR2 SNEGSKA (reference sequence). Between the trimmed V and J ends, which lost 1 base and 1 base, there was a span of 6 bases. The CDR3 DNA reads TGCAGTGCTAGAGGGCCTCGCACAGATACGCAGTATTTT. Translating it yields CSARGPRTDTQYF.